The rows below give T cell receptor beta chains drawn from one sample of a study of blood T cell repertoires in COVID-19. Profiled with immunoSEQ multiplex PCR; TCRdb holds only in-frame clones, not every one. The sample lists roughly 200,000 clones, over 75% seen once, with around 6.6% in the top ten. Sequencing input: peripheral blood. The origin of the receptors is a woman aged 40 to 50 who had recovered from COVID-19. The CDR3 runs from the conserved cysteine through the conserved F or W. The order of the fields is clone size, V gene, D gene, J gene, CDR3 protein, CDR3 DNA. The D gene is left open where the match is weak. Clone size is not always given. Where it is, it says once, few, many or a class for expanded clones.

clone size: .; V gene: TRBV5-6; D gene: .; J gene: TRBJ1-2; CDR3 protein: CASSPLGTGTVDYGYTF; CDR3 DNA: TGTGCCAGCAGCCCTCTCGGAACGGGAACGGTTGACTATGGCTACACCTTC
clone size: .; V gene: TRBV19; D gene: TRBD1; J gene: TRBJ2-1; CDR3 protein: CASSETGSNEQFF; CDR3 DNA: TGTGCCAGTAGCGAGACAGGGTCCAATGAGCAGTTCTTC
clone size: .; V gene: TRBV2; D gene: TRBD1; J gene: TRBJ1-1; CDR3 protein: CASTTTGGWTEAFF; CDR3 DNA: TGTGCCAGCACTACAACAGGGGGATGGACTGAAGCTTTCTTT
clone size: .; V gene: TRBV5-4; D gene: .; J gene: TRBJ1-4; CDR3 protein: CASSSDSFNEKLFF; CDR3 DNA: TGTGCCAGCAGCTCGGACAGCTTTAATGAAAAACTGTTTTTT
clone size: .; V gene: TRBV29-1; D gene: .; J gene: TRBJ2-2; CDR3 protein: CSVEAVRSGELFF; CDR3 DNA: TGCAGCGTTGAAGCAGTCAGGTCCGGGGAGCTGTTTTTT
clone size: .; V gene: TRBV15; D gene: TRBD1; J gene: TRBJ1-2; CDR3 protein: CATSRERQGTYGYTF; CDR3 DNA: TGTGCCACCAGCAGAGAAAGACAGGGGACATATGGCTACACCTTC
clone size: .; V gene: TRBV11-2; D gene: .; J gene: TRBJ2-7; CDR3 protein: CASSLGRVTYRGALYEQYF; CDR3 DNA: TGTGCCAGCAGCTTAGGACGGGTCACCTACCGCGGGGCTCTCTACGAGCAGTACTTC
clone size: .; V gene: TRBV7-9; D gene: .; J gene: TRBJ1-2; CDR3 protein: CASSLDGEYGYTF; CDR3 DNA: TGTGCCAGCAGCTTAGACGGGGAATATGGCTACACCTTC
clone size: .; V gene: TRBV5-6; D gene: .; J gene: TRBJ1-1; CDR3 protein: CASSLGVLEGDTEAFF; CDR3 DNA: TGTGCCAGCAGCTTGGGGGTTCTAGAGGGGGACACTGAAGCTTTCTTT
clone size: .; V gene: TRBV3-1/TRBV3-2; D gene: TRBD1; J gene: TRBJ2-5; CDR3 protein: CASTGGGWETQYF; CDR3 DNA: TGTGCCAGCACAGGGGGCGGCTGGGAGACCCAGTACTTC
clone size: .; V gene: TRBV5-1; D gene: .; J gene: TRBJ2-2; CDR3 protein: CASSFVTGNTGELFF; CDR3 DNA: TGCGCCAGCAGCTTCGTAACAGGGAACACCGGGGAGCTGTTTTTT
clone size: .; V gene: TRBV25-1; D gene: TRBD1; J gene: TRBJ1-4; CDR3 protein: CASSDRTGVEFNEKLFF; CDR3 DNA: TGTGCCAGCAGTGATAGGACAGGGGTTGAGTTTAATGAAAAACTGTTTTTT
clone size: once; V gene: TRBV5-1; D gene: .; J gene: TRBJ1-4; CDR3 protein: CASSLGPGGGNEKLFF; CDR3 DNA: TGCGCCAGCAGCTTGGGGCCCGGGGGAGGTAATGAAAAACTGTTTTTT
clone size: .; V gene: TRBV18; D gene: .; J gene: TRBJ1-1; CDR3 protein: CASSPPSGPEAFF; CDR3 DNA: TGTGCCAGCTCACCACCGAGCGGCCCTGAAGCTTTCTTT
clone size: .; V gene: TRBV29-1; D gene: .; J gene: TRBJ1-5; CDR3 protein: CSVEDQGEQPQHF; CDR3 DNA: TGCAGCGTTGAAGATCAAGGGGAACAGCCCCAGCATTTT
clone size: .; V gene: TRBV2; D gene: .; J gene: TRBJ1-2; CDR3 protein: CASSVTGRDGYTF; CDR3 DNA: TGTGCCAGCAGTGTAACAGGCCGGGATGGCTACACCTTC
clone size: .; V gene: TRBV7-8; D gene: .; J gene: TRBJ1-1; CDR3 protein: CASSPFYTEAFF; CDR3 DNA: TGTGCCAGCAGCCCCTTTTACACTGAAGCTTTCTTT
clone size: .; V gene: TRBV6-5; D gene: TRBD1; J gene: TRBJ1-5; CDR3 protein: CASSYSRDRGQPQHF; CDR3 DNA: TGTGCCAGCAGTTACTCACGGGACAGGGGGCAGCCCCAGCATTTT
clone size: .; V gene: TRBV10-3; D gene: .; J gene: TRBJ1-2; CDR3 protein: CAITQGRDGYTF; CDR3 DNA: TGTGCCATCACTCAGGGGCGGGATGGCTACACCTTC
clone size: .; V gene: TRBV6-5; D gene: .; J gene: TRBJ2-5; CDR3 protein: CASSYSTVYQETQYF; CDR3 DNA: TGTGCCAGCAGTTACTCGACAGTGTACCAAGAGACCCAGTACTTC
clone size: once; V gene: TRBV5-8; D gene: .; J gene: TRBJ1-2; CDR3 protein: CASSLDKRIYGYTF; CDR3 DNA: TGTGCCAGCAGCCTCGACAAGCGGATCTATGGCTACACCTTC
clone size: .; V gene: TRBV18; D gene: .; J gene: TRBJ2-7; CDR3 protein: CASSPAVGGPNYEQYF; CDR3 DNA: TGTGCCAGCTCACCAGCGGTTGGCGGGCCGAATTACGAGCAGTACTTC
clone size: .; V gene: TRBV24-1; D gene: .; J gene: TRBJ2-2; CDR3 protein: CATSDPSSVGAGGELFF; CDR3 DNA: TGTGCCACCAGTGATCCATCGTCAGTGGGGGCGGGCGGGGAGCTGTTTTTT
clone size: .; V gene: TRBV27; D gene: .; J gene: TRBJ2-7; CDR3 protein: CASSFTGAGIYEQYF; CDR3 DNA: TGTGCCAGCAGTTTCACCGGGGCGGGGATCTACGAGCAGTACTTC
clone size: .; V gene: TRBV19; D gene: .; J gene: TRBJ1-5; CDR3 protein: CASSQRTVEYQPQHF; CDR3 DNA: TGTGCCAGTAGCCAACGGACAGTTGAGTATCAGCCCCAGCATTTT
clone size: .; V gene: TRBV18; D gene: .; J gene: TRBJ1-1; CDR3 protein: CASSSEWGGTEAFF; CDR3 DNA: TGTGCCAGCTCGTCTGAATGGGGGGGCACTGAAGCTTTCTTT
clone size: once; V gene: TRBV28; D gene: .; J gene: TRBJ2-7; CDR3 protein: CASSSGTPYEQYF; CDR3 DNA: TGTGCCAGCAGTTCCGGGACTCCCTACGAGCAGTACTTC
clone size: .; V gene: TRBV30; D gene: TRBD1; J gene: TRBJ2-7; CDR3 protein: CAWNRGTYEQYF; CDR3 DNA: TGTGCCTGGAACAGGGGGACCTACGAGCAGTACTTC
clone size: .; V gene: TRBV5-4; D gene: .; J gene: TRBJ2-2; CDR3 protein: CASSLGHTGELFF; CDR3 DNA: TGTGCCAGCAGCTTGGGGCACACCGGGGAGCTGTTTTTT
clone size: .; V gene: TRBV7-2; D gene: TRBD1; J gene: TRBJ1-3; CDR3 protein: CASSLSSGGTGNTIYF; CDR3 DNA: TGTGCCAGCAGCTTATCCTCAGGGGGCACTGGAAACACCATATATTTT
clone size: .; V gene: TRBV19; D gene: .; J gene: TRBJ1-1; CDR3 protein: CASSMVDRLNTEAFF; CDR3 DNA: TGTGCCAGTAGTATGGTCGACAGGTTGAACACTGAAGCTTTCTTT
clone size: .; V gene: TRBV21-1; D gene: .; J gene: TRBJ1-6; CDR3 protein: CASPSWGRGSPLHF; CDR3 DNA: .
clone size: once; V gene: TRBV10-3; D gene: .; J gene: TRBJ1-1; CDR3 protein: CAISPDGRSTEAFF; CDR3 DNA: TGTGCCATCAGTCCCGATGGGAGAAGCACTGAAGCTTTCTTT
clone size: few; V gene: TRBV18; D gene: .; J gene: TRBJ1-1; CDR3 protein: CASSPRVEVWTEAFF; CDR3 DNA: TGTGCCAGCTCACCACGGGTTGAGGTGTGGACTGAAGCTTTCTTT
clone size: once; V gene: TRBV7-9; D gene: TRBD1; J gene: TRBJ2-7; CDR3 protein: CASSPRDRGGSYEQYF; CDR3 DNA: TGTGCCAGCAGCCCCCGGGACAGAGGGGGCTCCTACGAGCAGTACTTC
clone size: .; V gene: TRBV7-3; D gene: .; J gene: TRBJ2-5; CDR3 protein: CASSVTTEETQYF; CDR3 DNA: TGTGCCAGCAGCGTTACAACCGAAGAGACCCAGTACTTC